The clone carrying this TCR beta chain has ten or more counts. The sample originates from a study of T-cell reconstitution after alpha-beta-depleted transplantation in children. Construction of the TCRbeta library involved unique molecular identifiers. TCRdb itself ran the PCR reads through MiXCR, one entry per CDR3 protein. The sample holds about 400,000 distinct CDR3 sequences, roughly 13% seen once. The CDR3 is 17 amino acids. V shed 7 bases and J 4 bases; nucleotides not matched to a gene: 16. Germline CDR1 and CDR2: MDHEN and SYDVKM. This specimen consisted of PBMCs, obtained from the stem cell graft. This TCR derives from a human donor who donated a stem cell graft to a child with Fanconi anemia. The chain employs TRBV28 and TRBJ2-3, with 8 bases matching TRBD2. The CDR3 loop reads CASNQGIRTGGPDTQYF. In nucleotides, the CDR3 is TGTGCCAGCAATCAAGGCATCCGAACGGGGGGGCCAGATACGCAGTATTTT.